The T cell receptor (beta chain) under discussion was sequenced for a study of T cell responses to AZD1222 COVID-19 vaccine. Overall study: Second-dose intervals of approximately 4 or approximately 12 weeks were pooled.

Overall study findings and caveats: There were mostly white British donors and more females than males, and clonal diversity was possibly underestimated. Repertoire samples came only from after the peak T cell response.

Trimming shortened V by 2 bases and J by 3 bases, and 22 bases separated the two germline ends. This CDR3 contains 17 residues. CDR1 and CDR2 from the germline V gene are GTSNPN and SVGIG (reference sequence). About this clone itself: Its antigen remains unknown.

Sequenced by immunoSEQ multiplex PCR; TCRdb stores in-frame clones only, minus some. The data contain roughly 130,000 clones, about nine tenths of them singletons. The chain has TRBV30 and TRBJ1-1; TRBD1 might be the D (6 bases). The receptor was isolated from an adult in good health. Sequenced here: peripheral blood, sampled on day 0 of AZD1222 vaccination. CDR3 protein: CAWSSGTRSLTDTEAFF. The CDR3 DNA reads as TGTGCCTGGAGTTCCGGGACAAGGAGCTTAACCGACACTGAAGCTTTCTTT.